This T cell receptor (beta chain) was sequenced during a study of cytotoxic CD8 clonotypes in ibrutinib-treated CLL. Study details: Included were 11 relapsed/refractory and about 15 treatment-naive patients, of whom 17 were IGHV unmutated. Among patients, about 25 responded partially and 2 completely; about 14 then stayed remitted and 12 progressed after median about 68 months. The study, taken as a whole, reports: Sampling times differed between sustained-remission and progressing patients. Public clonotypes were uncommon and contracted or stayed stable on treatment.

In regard to this clone: Its antigen is undetermined.

TCRdb's copy holds only in-frame clones and misses some; the assay was immunoSEQ multiplex PCR. The sample gives approximately 140,000 clones, 60% to 85% of which show up once; about 29% is in the top ten. V was pared by 5 bases and J by 0 bases, with 10 bases between. CDR3 size: 14 residues. Germline-derived CDR1 and CDR2 are MNHNS and SASEGT. The source is a human donor with chronic lymphocytic leukemia. The chain recombines TRBV6-1 with TRBJ1-1; the D is unclear. This sample comprised PBMCs, obtained after 12 months of ibrutinib treatment. The CDR3 coding sequence is TGTGCCAGCAGTTTTACAGACCTGAACACTGAAGCTTTCTTT. Translating gives CASSFTDLNTEAFF.